This is a list of T cell receptor beta chains from one sample in a study of cytomegalovirus exposure and HLA in healthy donors. Measured with immunoSEQ multiplex PCR; TCRdb has only the in-frame clones, and not every one. This sample yields around 130,000 clones, of which more than 65% are seen a single time; approximately 2.6% belongs to the top ten. Sequences were obtained from PBMCs. The receptors come from a man between 50 and 59 years old in good health and CMV-seronegative. Both conserved end residues are part of each CDR3. The D gene is left open where the match is weak. Clone size appears in some rows only: once, few, many, or a class for an expanded clone.

CASSLRQGGGQPQHF	TGTGCCAGCAGTTTACGACAGGGTGGCGGCCAGCCCCAGCATTTT	-	TRBD1	TRBJ1-5	TRBV27
CASSEDREYQPQHF	TGTGCCAGCAGTGAGGACAGGGAATATCAGCCCCAGCATTTT	-	TRBD1	TRBJ1-5	TRBV2
CASSDNIWSPKDEKLFF	TGTGCCAGCAGTGATAATATCTGGAGTCCTAAGGATGAAAAACTGTTTTTT	-	-	TRBJ1-4	TRBV6-1
CASSESGTGLNQPQHF	TGCGCCAGCAGCGAATCCGGGACAGGGCTGAATCAGCCCCAGCATTTT	-	TRBD1	TRBJ1-5	TRBV5-1
CASSFPGQGARDGYTF	TGTGCCAGCAGCTTTCCGGGACAGGGGGCCAGGGATGGCTACACCTTC	once	TRBD1	TRBJ1-2	TRBV5-4
CASSFGQGAKDTQYF	TGTGCCAGCAGCTTCGGACAGGGGGCCAAAGATACGCAGTATTTT	-	TRBD1	TRBJ2-3	TRBV5-4
CASRTGETQYF	TGTGCCAGCAGGACAGGGGAGACCCAGTACTTC	-	TRBD1	TRBJ2-5	TRBV7-8
CASSLEGQGDQPQHF	TGTGCCAGCAGCTTAGAGGGACAAGGGGATCAGCCCCAGCATTTT	once	-	TRBJ1-5	TRBV7-8
CASSPGQGAYQPQHF	TGTGCCAGCAGCCCTGGACAGGGGGCGTATCAGCCCCAGCATTTT	-	TRBD1	TRBJ1-5	TRBV6-5
CASSADRNTEAFF	TGTGCCAGCAGCGCCGACAGGAACACTGAAGCTTTCTTT	-	-	TRBJ1-1	TRBV9
CASKFTQGDQPQHF	TGTGCCAGCAAGTTCACGCAAGGGGATCAGCCCCAGCATTTT	-	-	TRBJ1-5	TRBV2
CAWIDRANQPQHF	TGTGCCTGGATCGACAGGGCAAATCAGCCCCAGCATTTT	-	TRBD1	TRBJ1-5	TRBV30
CAWRRQNYGYTF	TGTGCCTGGAGGCGACAGAACTATGGCTACACCTTC	-	-	TRBJ1-2	TRBV30